One sample yielded the 14 T cell receptor beta chains listed below, sequenced in a study of control samples from healthy donors and cancer patients (dated by TCRdb to about 2020). The library was produced with the immunoSEQ multiplex PCR assay. TCRdb stores this immuneACCESS table with in-frame sequences only. Part of the clones is absent; in the studies checked, under half of the shortfall reflects unresolved V genes, and no reason is known for the rest. For this sample the table gives 15,000 to 19,000 clones, of which more than 75% were detected only once. The leading ten clones occupy under 14% of the sample. Sequenced input: PBMCs. All receptors come from a woman aged 70 to 79 with colorectal cancer.

The gene calls are TRBV6-2 or TRBV6-3 and TRBJ2-1; perhaps TRBD1 as D (6 bases). The CDR3 has 14 amino acids. Trimming took off 5 bases at V and 7 bases at J, with 15 bases between the two ends. Germline V gives CDR1 MNHEY, CDR2 SVGEGT. CDR3 protein: CASSTPPGENEQFF. CDR3 nucleotides: TGTGCCAGCAGTACCCCGCCAGGGGAAAATGAGCAGTTCTTC.

This clone was seen a single time. The chain couples TRBV11-2 to TRBJ1-1, with a tentative D call TRBD1 (6 bases). CDR3 size: 13 residues. V shed 8 bases and J shed 0 bases, with 10 bases lying between them. Germline values: CDR1 SGHAT, CDR2 FQNNGV. The CDR3 sequence: CASGQKLNTEAFF. The DNA of the CDR3 is TGTGCCAGCGGACAGAAACTGAACACTGAAGCTTTCTTT.

The V gene is TRBV19, the J gene TRBJ2-2; D tentatively reads TRBD1 or TRBD2 (6 bases each). Trimming left V 3 bases short and J 4 bases short, with 15 bases between. Germline CDR1 LNHDA, CDR2 SQIVND (reference sequence). The CDR3 has 16 amino acids. CDR3 DNA sequence: TGTGCCAGTAGTATTCGGGGGCAGATATCCACCGGGGAGCTGTTTTTT. Translating it yields CASSIRGQISTGELFF.

This clone has just a few counts. The V gene is TRBV13, the J gene TRBJ2-7, with TRBD2 identical over 9 bases. The CDR3 has 16 residues. From germline, CDR1 is PRHDT and CDR2 FYEKMQ (reference sequence). Unmatched junction bases numbered 13, after V lost 4 bases and J lost 6 bases. The CDR3 bases are TGTGCCAGCAGCTCCCTTTGGCGGGAGGGTGATGGCGAGCAGTACTTC. Translation gives CASSSLWREGDGEQYF. Based on the CDR3 plus reference TRBV13 and TRBJ2-7, the full variable domain is AAGVIQSPRHLIKEKRETATLKCYPIPRHDTVYWYQQGPGQDPQFLISFYEKMQSDKGSIPDRFSAQQFSDYHSELNMSSLELGDSALYFCASSSLWREGDGEQYFGPGTRLTVT.

DNA for the CDR3: TGCGCCAGCAGCTTGAAGAAGACTCAAGCTAGCACAGATACGCAGTATTTT. It encodes CASSLKKTQASTDTQYF. The chain joins TRBV5-1 to TRBJ2-3, with D unclear. Trimming took off 1 base at V and 0 bases at J, with 15 bases between the two ends. The germline V gene has CDR1 SGHRS and CDR2 YFSETQ. The CDR3 loop spans 17 amino acids.

The V and J genes are TRBV2 and TRBJ2-2; weak D call: TRBD2 (6 bases). This CDR3 has 17 residues. Trimming stripped 3 bases from V and 1 base from J, with 15 bases between. Germline loops: CDR1 SNHLY, CDR2 FYNNEI. The CDR3 region has the DNA TGTGCCAGCAGTGAGTTCCTGGGTAGCGGGAACACCGGGGAGCTGTTTTTT. Residues: CASSEFLGSGNTGELFF.

V gene TRBV6-5 combines with J gene TRBJ2-7; D call uncertain. V gave up 4 bases and J gave up 6 bases, with 13 bases separating them. CDR3 size: 13 residues. The germline gives CDR1 MNHEY, CDR2 SVGAGI. The DNA for the CDR3 is TGTGCCAGCAGTTTCACAACGGCAGGCGAGCAGTACTTC. Translation: CASSFTTAGEQYF.

As for this clone: The germline gene is not matched at one end of the junction; a read error may be the cause. The rearrangement joins TRBV29-1 to TRBJ2-1, with 8 bases aligning to TRBD2. The CDR3 is 14 residues long. Germline CDR1 and CDR2: SQVTM and ANQGSEA. The CDR3 bases are TGCAGCTTTCGGACTAGCTTACTCTACAATGAGCGGTTCTTC. Its translation is CSFRTSLLYNERFF.

The gene calls are TRBV27 and TRBJ2-7, with a tentative D call TRBD1 (6 bases). CDR3 length equals 14 residues. Germline V gives CDR1 MNHEY, CDR2 SMNVEV (reference sequence). V was trimmed by 4 bases and J by 6 bases, leaving 16 bases between them. CDR3 loop: CASSYTGTTGEQYF. The DNA of the CDR3 is TGTGCCAGCAGTTACACCGGGACGACAGGCGAGCAGTACTTC.

The chain employs TRBV19 and TRBJ1-2; D gene unclear. Trimming shortened V by 8 bases and J by 9 bases, and 25 bases separated the two germline ends. The CDR3 covers 15 residues. Germline loops: CDR1 LNHDA, CDR2 SQIVND (reference sequence). The CDR3 here is CASSIIVGPKVRYTF. The CDR3 DNA sequence: TGTGCCAGTTCCATTATTGTCGGTCCCAAAGTACGCTACACCTTC.

This clone was seen just once. The CDR3 is CASSADGDQPQHF. The CDR3 bases are TGTGCCAGCAGCGCTGACGGGGATCAGCCCCAGCATTTT. The rearrangement links TRBV7-3 to TRBJ1-5; unclear D gene. The CDR3 spans 13 residues. Trimming cost V 5 bases and J 5 bases, with 10 bases left between them. From germline, CDR1 is SGHTA and CDR2 FQGTGA.

V is TRBV15 and J is TRBJ2-7; D is ambiguous. This CDR3 is 15 amino acids long. The ends were cut back, 1 base at V and 0 bases at J, with 10 bases in the middle. Germline CDR1 and CDR2: LNHNV and YYDKDF (reference sequence). CDR3 region: CATSRVADPSYEQYF. Here the CDR3 DNA reads TGTGCCACCAGCAGAGTGGCAGATCCCTCCTACGAGCAGTACTTC.

The chain uses TRBV27 and TRBJ1-2; D remains unclear. The CDR3 loop spans 13 amino acids. The V and J ends lost 6 bases and 5 bases respectively, with 13 bases between them. CDR1 is MNHEY, CDR2 SMNVEV, per germline (reference sequence). The CDR3 region has the DNA TGTGCCAGCAGCGCCACTCCAGAATATGGCTACACCTTC. Encoded protein: CASSATPEYGYTF.

CDR3 loop: CASSLNRGNHEQYF. DNA for the CDR3: TGTGCCAGCAGCTTAAACAGGGGGAACCACGAGCAGTACTTC. The J gene is TRBJ2-7, the V gene TRBV11-3; 8 nucleotides align to TRBD1. This CDR3 region has 14 residues. V shed 2 bases and J 5 bases; nucleotides not matched to a gene: 5. The germline V gene has CDR1 SGHNT and CDR2 YENEEA.